This section outlines one TCR beta chain sequence together with its context. The method was immunoSEQ multiplex PCR; TCRdb's version includes in-frame clones alone and lacks a portion of them. The sample records a few hundred thousand clones, roughly 90% being singletons. In terms of age and location, participants ranged from roughly 18 to 100 years and lived in approximately 26 US areas. Participants' reported clinical history set cohort assignment. This specimen comes from a study of blood T cell repertoires in COVID-19. Study overall: T cells, B-cell-depleted T cells, or PBMCs supplied cDNA or gDNA.

The clonotype was recovered from a woman aged 40 to 49 who had recovered from COVID-19. The source material was PBMCs or T cells enriched from blood (not recorded which).

The DNA of the CDR3 is TGTGCCAGCAGCGCCGGTTTATACAATGAGCAGTTCTTC. It is translated as CASSAGLYNEQFF. The V call is TRBV7-2, the J call TRBJ2-1; no reliable D call. The CDR3 sequence is 13 residues long. Germline V lookup: CDR1 SGHTA, CDR2 FQGNSA. The V end lost 5 bases, the J end lost 4 bases, and 9 bases lay between the germline ends.